This T cell receptor beta chain was retrieved from a study of blood T cell repertoires in COVID-19. Study-wide context: Spain, Italy and the United States supplied samples that represented acute and convalescent COVID-19.

V was clipped by 3 bases and J by 2 bases; unmatched bases: 5. Germline V gene data show CDR1 as SEHNR and CDR2 as FQNEAQ (reference sequence). This CDR3 spans 15 amino acids. Measured with immunoSEQ multiplex PCR; TCRdb has only the in-frame clones, and not every one. The repertoire holds some 120,000 clones, over 80% seen once, with approximately 2.1% in the top ten. J is TRBJ2-3 and V is TRBV7-9, with 7 bases matching TRBD2. The sequenced material came from peripheral blood. This TCR was recovered from a man under 40 with acute or convalescent COVID-19. CDR3 sequence reads: CASSFPSGATDTQYF. CDR3 DNA: TGTGCCAGCAGCTTTCCAAGCGGGGCCACAGATACGCAGTATTTT.